The clone carrying this T cell receptor beta chain came up many times. Its antigen is still unknown. Unique molecular identifiers were added to individual cDNA molecules. TCRdb passed the 5' RACE reads through MiXCR, listing each CDR3 protein once. The sample lists more than 45,000 distinct CDR3 sequences; around 6% were seen once. This entry belongs to a study of early T cells in non-severe SARS-CoV-2 infection. Study in general: The chains were unpaired, and the sequenced material was bulk RNA from unsorted whole blood.

Findings of the study overall: VDJdb matching, biased toward anti-spike CD8 responses, missed private and CD4 specificities.

CDR1 is MDHEN, CDR2 SYDVKM, per germline. This CDR3 is built from 15 residues. V was clipped by 4 bases and J by 4 bases; unmatched bases: 10. The chain uses TRBV28 and TRBJ2-7; 7 bases map to TRBD2. The source of this sequence is an adult who was a healthcare worker with PCR-confirmed SARS-CoV-2 infection or an uninfected control (not recorded which). The sample comprised whole blood. For the CDR3, the DNA is TGTGCCAGCAGTTCCCCCCCCGGGGGGAAGTACGAGCAGTACTTC. It specifies CASSSPPGGKYEQYF. Full variable domain (rest looked up from reference TRBV28 and TRBJ2-7): DVKVTQSSRYLVKRTGEKVFLECVQDMDHENMFWYRQDPGLGLRLIYFSYDVKMKEKGDIPEGYSVSREKKERFSLILESASTNQTSMYLCASSSPPGGKYEQYFGPGTRLTVT.